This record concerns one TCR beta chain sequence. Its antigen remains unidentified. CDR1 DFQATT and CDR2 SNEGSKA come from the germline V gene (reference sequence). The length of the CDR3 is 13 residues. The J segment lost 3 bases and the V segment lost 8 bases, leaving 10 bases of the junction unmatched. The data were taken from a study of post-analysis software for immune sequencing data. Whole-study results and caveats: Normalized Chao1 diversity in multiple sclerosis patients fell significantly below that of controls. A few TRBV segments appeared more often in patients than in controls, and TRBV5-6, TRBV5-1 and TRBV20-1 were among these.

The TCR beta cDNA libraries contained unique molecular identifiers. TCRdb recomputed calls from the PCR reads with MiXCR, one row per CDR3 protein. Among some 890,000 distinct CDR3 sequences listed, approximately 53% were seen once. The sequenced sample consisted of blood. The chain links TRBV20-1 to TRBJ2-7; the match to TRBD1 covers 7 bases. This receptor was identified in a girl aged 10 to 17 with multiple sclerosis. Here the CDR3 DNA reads TGCAGTACGCGACCAGGGGGTCGCTACGAGCAGTACTTC. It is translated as CSTRPGGRYEQYF.